These 21 T cell receptor beta chains share one sample of origin, sequenced in a study of tumor-infiltrating lymphocytes in primary liver carcinoma. Unsorted whole blood supplied the blood RNA, and germline DNA was isolated too. With a constant-region primer, TCR beta cDNA was made from 400 to 550 ng of total RNA. Slightly modified ARM-PCR served as the procedure for the TCR beta libraries. These libraries came from three rounds of nested multiplex PCR. Each of the first two PCR rounds ran roughly 9 cycles with TRBV1-TRBV30 forward and C-beta reverse primers. TCRdb called the multiplex PCR reads again in MiXCR, with one record for every CDR3 protein. This repertoire shows about 200,000 distinct CDR3 sequences, about 61% found once; its top ten account for approximately 6.6%. The source material was peripheral blood. The source is a woman aged 60-75 years with primary liver carcinoma and hepatitis B virus infection.

This chain connects TRBV20-1 to TRBJ2-5, with 11 bases identical to TRBD2. The CDR3 sequence is 16 residues long. Germline V CDR1 and CDR2: DFQATT, SNEGSKA (reference sequence). V lost 6 bases and J lost 1; bases outside the gene matches: 10. The CDR3 protein is CSAGGLAETIQETQYF. In nucleotides, the CDR3 is TGCAGTGCCGGGGGACTAGCGGAGACGATCCAAGAGACCCAGTACTTC.

As concerns this clonotype: Germline is not matched at one junction end, which may reflect a read error. The chain links TRBV29-1 to TRBJ2-2; possible D gene TRBD2, 5 bases. CDR3 length: 14 amino acids. The V gene's germline CDR1 is SQVTM and CDR2 ANQGSEA. CDR3 region: CSVSGPGNTGELFF. In DNA form, the CDR3 reads TGCAGCGTTTCCGGGCCGGGGAACACCGGGGAACTGTTTTTT.

This clonotype was counted between two and nine times. The rearrangement links TRBV5-1 to TRBJ2-7; 7 positions agree with TRBD2. The CDR3 is made up of 14 amino acids. V lost 0 bases and J lost 2; bases outside the gene matches: 2. CDR1 SGHRS and CDR2 YFSETQ come from the germline V gene. The CDR3, as DNA: TGCGCCAGCAGCTTGGCAGCGGGACCCTACGAGCAGTACTTC. Protein sequence: CASSLAAGPYEQYF. The full variable domain, rest sourced from reference TRBV5-1 and TRBJ2-7, is KAGVTQTPRYLIKTRGQQVTLSCSPISGHRSVSWYQQTPGQGLQFLFEYFSETQRNKGNFPGRFSGRQFSNSRSEMNVSTLELGDSALYLCASSLAAGPYEQYFGPGTRLTVT.

This clonotype has just a few counts. The chain joins TRBV28 to TRBJ2-5; D is ambiguous. V lost 6 bases and J lost 0, with 17 bases in between. This CDR3 has 16 residues. Per germline, CDR1 MDHEN and CDR2 SYDVKM. The CDR3 loop reads CASSPDLQTYQETQYF. In DNA form, the CDR3 reads TGTGCCAGCAGCCCTGACCTACAGACGTACCAAGAGACCCAGTACTTC.

This chain links TRBV10-3 with TRBJ2-3; 10 nucleotides agree with TRBD1. V shed 9 bases, J shed 1 base, and the junction held 10 bases outside the gene matches. CDR3 length: 16 residues. Germline CDR1 ENHRY, CDR2 SYGVKD. CDR3 sequence reads: CAIRSGQGRGTDTQYF. CDR3 DNA sequence: TGTGCCATTCGATCGGGACAGGGGAGGGGCACAGATACGCAGTATTTT.

This chain links TRBV30 with TRBJ1-5; 8 bases line up with TRBD1. V was clipped by 4 bases and J by 4 bases; unmatched bases: 12. Germline loops: CDR1 GTSNPN, CDR2 SVGIG (reference sequence). The CDR3 sequence is 16 residues long. DNA of the CDR3: TGTGCCTGGAAACAGGGGGTGCTTCGGGAGAATCAGCCCCAGCATTTT. This sequence encodes CAWKQGVLRENQPQHF.

With regard to this clonotype: The junction does not match germline at one end; this may be a read error. V and J are TRBV11-2 and TRBJ2-1; 11 bases match TRBD2. Germline V lookup: CDR1 SGHAT, CDR2 FQNNGV. This CDR3 is built from 17 residues. DNA for the CDR3: TGTGTCAGCAGCTTAGGTGTGGGACTAGCGGCCTACAATGAGCAGTTCTTC. Translated: CVSSLGVGLAAYNEQFF. Full variable domain (remainder filled in from reference TRBV11-2 and TRBJ2-1): EAGVAQSPRYKIIEKRQSVAFWCNPISGHATLYWYQQILGQGPKLLIQFQNNGVVDDSQLPKDRFSAERLKGVDSTLKIQPAKLEDSAVYLCVSSLGVGLAAYNEQFFGPGTRLTVL.

This clonotype was seen many times. The J gene is TRBJ1-1, the V gene TRBV7-9; D gene uncertain. Germline CDR1 is SEHNR and CDR2 is FQNEAQ (reference sequence). V lost 5 bases, J lost 4 bases, and 11 bases lay in between. The CDR3 is 13 amino acids. The CDR3 spells CASSPPGGTEAFF. The CDR3 DNA sequence: TGTGCCAGCAGCCCGCCTGGCGGCACTGAAGCTTTCTTT.

The rearrangement uses TRBV6-4 and TRBJ2-3; 13 nucleotides line up with TRBD2. J gave up 4 bases and V 8 bases, and 6 bases lay outside the gene matches. CDR3 length: 15 residues. CDR1 and CDR2 (germline): MRHNA, SNTAGT. CDR3 sequence (DNA): TGTGCCAGCGGTCCGGGACTAGCGGGGTCAGATACGCAGTATTTT. Protein sequence: CASGPGLAGSDTQYF.

Worth noting for this clonotype: The final CDR3 position lacks the conserved phenylalanine or tryptophan, pointing to a likely read error. The rearrangement links TRBV28 to TRBJ2-2, with 9 nucleotides matching TRBD1. This CDR3 comprises 13 residues. V shed 6 bases, J shed 13 bases, and the junction held 9 bases outside the gene matches. From germline, CDR1 is MDHEN and CDR2 SYDVKM. The CDR3 region is CASRLGQGGGLFS. The CDR3 region has the DNA TGTGCCAGCAGGCTGGGACAGGGAGGTGGGCTGTTTTCT.

This clonotype appeared a single time. Just one base apart from a much larger clone, this may be a read error. The V and J genes are TRBV10-2 and TRBJ2-5; D remains ambiguous. The germline V and J ends were trimmed by 4 bases and 5 bases, with 11 bases remaining between them. This CDR3 has 13 residues. Germline V CDR1 and CDR2: WSHSY, SAAADI. In DNA form, the CDR3 reads TGCGCCAGCAGTGTTTGGCGTTGGGAGACCCAGTACTTC. Its protein product is CASSVWRWETQYF.

A note on this clonotype: This may arise from a read error, as a much more abundant clone is one base away. This chain links TRBV4-1 with TRBJ2-7; D may be TRBD2 (6 bases). This CDR3 comprises 17 residues. CDR1 and CDR2 from the germline V gene are MGHRA and YSYEKL. The germline V and J ends were trimmed by 0 bases and 0 bases, with 15 bases remaining between them. CDR3 amino acids: CASSQDFLAVSSYEQYF. DNA for the CDR3: TGCGCCAGCAGCCAAGATTTTTTAGCGGTGAGCTCCTACGAGCAGTACTTC.

This clonotype is a singleton in its sample. A read error may produce the germline difference seen at one junction end. V is TRBV11-1 and J is TRBJ2-1; possible D gene TRBD2, 6 bases. Germline CDR1 reads SGHAT; CDR2 reads FQDESV (reference sequence). This CDR3 is 15 amino acids long. The CDR3 here is CASSDRGASGNEQSF. In DNA form, the CDR3 reads TGTGCCAGCAGCGACCGCGGGGCTTCAGGGAATGAGCAGTCCTTC.

V gene TRBV5-1 combines with J gene TRBJ1-1; 8 nucleotides match TRBD1. Germline CDR1 and CDR2: SGHRS and YFSETQ. The trim removed 3 bases at V and 4 bases at J, leaving 8 bases unmatched. The CDR3 loop spans 15 amino acids. The CDR3 sequence is CASSSSGQVLTEAFF. CDR3 in DNA: TGCGCCAGCAGCTCCTCGGGACAGGTCCTCACTGAAGCTTTCTTT.

A note on this clonotype: A much larger clone sits a single nucleotide away, making a read error possible. V gene TRBV6-5 combines with J gene TRBJ1-5; D not resolved. The CDR3 loop spans 11 amino acids. V lost 6 bases and J 10 bases, leaving 10 bases between the germline ends. CDR1 and CDR2 (germline): MNHEY, SVGAGI. CDR3 nucleotides: TGTGCCAGCAGCTGGTTCCATCCCCAGCATTTT. Its protein is CASSWFHPQHF.

This clonotype was picked up one time. J is TRBJ2-1 and V is TRBV28; 11 bases line up with TRBD1. Losses at the gene ends were 6 bases for V and 3 bases for J; bases not matched to a gene: 13. CDR3 length: 18 amino acids. The germline V gene encodes CDR1 MDHEN and CDR2 SYDVKM. The CDR3 region has the DNA TGTGCCAGCAGCCACGGTACTGGACAGGGGGCGGACTACAATGAGCAGTTCTTC. Its translation is CASSHGTGQGADYNEQFF.

Worth noting for this clonotype: This could be a read error, since a much larger clone is one nucleotide away. The chain combines TRBV7-8 with TRBJ2-5; no clear D. V lost 0 bases, J lost 10 bases, and 9 bases lay in between. The length of the CDR3 is 12 residues. Germline V gives CDR1 SGHVS, CDR2 FQNEAQ. Written as DNA, the CDR3 is TGTGCCAGCAGCTTAGCGGGTGGGAACCAGTACTTC. It yields the protein CASSLAGGNQYF. Full variable domain (remainder filled in from reference TRBV7-8 and TRBJ2-5): GAGVSQSPRYKVAKRGQDVALRCDPISGHVSLFWYQQALGQGPEFLTYFQNEAQLDKSGLPSDRFFAERPEGSVSTLKIQRTQQEDSAVYLCASSLAGGNQYFGPGTRLLVL.

Comments on this clonotype: One base away lies a much larger clone, so this may be a sequencing read error. V is TRBV4-1 and J is TRBJ2-3; 11 positions agree with TRBD2. Germline CDR1 is MGHRA and CDR2 is YSYEKL. After removal of 4 bases from V and 1 base from J, the junction contained 10 bases not matched to a gene. The CDR3 runs 18 residues. The CDR3 loop reads CASSRGRTSGGGTDTQYF. The CDR3 DNA follows: TGCGCCAGCAGCCGAGGGAGAACTAGCGGGGGTGGCACAGATACGCAGTATTTT.

The chain joins TRBV15 to TRBJ2-7, with D possibly being TRBD1 (6 bases). CDR1 and CDR2 from the germline V gene are LNHNV and YYDKDF (reference sequence). Between the trimmed V and J ends, which lost 3 bases and 3 bases, there was a span of 12 bases. The CDR3 loop spans 14 amino acids. The chain's CDR3 is CATSRRQENYEQYF. The CDR3 nucleotides read TGTGCCACCAGCAGGAGACAGGAGAACTACGAGCAGTACTTC.

As for this clonotype: With a much larger clone just one base away, this may be a read error. V gene TRBV5-8 combines with J gene TRBJ2-4; TRBD2 might be the D (6 bases). The germline V gene encodes CDR1 SGHTS and CDR2 YDEGEE. The CDR3 consists of 12 residues. CDR3: CTSSLWGGIQYF. CDR3 sequence (DNA): TGTACCAGCAGCTTATGGGGAGGCATTCAGTACTTC.

A note on this clonotype: The junction differs from germline at one of its ends, possibly a read error. This chain links TRBV29-1 with TRBJ2-4; tentative D call: TRBD2 (5 bases). Germline values: CDR1 SQVTM, CDR2 ANQGSEA. The CDR3 contains 13 residues. CDR3 residues: CSVGLWMTNIQYF. The CDR3 nucleotides are TGCAGCGTCGGACTGTGGATGACCAACATTCAGTATTTC. Filled out from reference TRBV29-1 and TRBJ2-4, the complete variable domain reads SAVISQKPSRDICQRGTSLTIQCQVDSQVTMMFWYRQQPGQSLTLIATANQGSEATYESGFVIDKFPISRPNLTFSTLTVSNMSPEDSSIYLCSVGLWMTNIQYFGAGTRLSVL.